Sequencing of this T cell receptor (beta chain) was carried out in a study of shared clonotypes between healthy human individuals. Whole-study context: Per-donor plates numbered three CD4 naive, three CD4 memory, two CD8 naive and one CD8 memory.

CDR1 and CDR2 from the germline V gene are MNHEY and SVGAGI. V lost 0 bases and J lost 7; bases outside the gene matches: 9. CDR3 length: 15 amino acids. With respect to this clone: No antigen is known for it.

Clones were read by immunoSEQ multiplex PCR, and TCRdb kept only the in-frame ones, dropping some. The sample includes roughly 590,000 clones, about 95% of them seen just once. As defined, naive CD8 cells were CD45RO-negative and positively selected for CCR7, with terminally differentiated effector memory CD45RA+ cells excluded. Study-level results: The represented genetic and exposure-history diversity was limited by the small number of donors. Larger estimated richness was generally seen in naive subsets than in memory subsets. At large depth, rarefaction still showed sorted-subset sequencing to be incomplete.

This TCR came from a woman between 25 and 40 years old in good health. The chain uses TRBV6-5 and TRBJ2-7; 7 nucleotides match TRBD2. Source material: naive CD8+ T cells sorted from blood. The CDR3 loop is CASSYSEGGPGEQYF. CDR3 nucleotide sequence: TGTGCCAGCAGTTACTCGGAGGGAGGGCCAGGGGAGCAGTACTTC.